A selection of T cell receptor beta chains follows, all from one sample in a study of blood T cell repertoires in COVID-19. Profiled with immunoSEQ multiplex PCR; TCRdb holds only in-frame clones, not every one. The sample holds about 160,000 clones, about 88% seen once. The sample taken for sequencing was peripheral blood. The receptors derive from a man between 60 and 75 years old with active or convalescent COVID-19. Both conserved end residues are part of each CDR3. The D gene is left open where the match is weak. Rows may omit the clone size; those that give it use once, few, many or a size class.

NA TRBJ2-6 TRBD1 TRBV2 CASKITGATGANVLTF TGTGCCAGCAAGATCACAGGGGCAACTGGGGCCAACGTCCTGACTTTC
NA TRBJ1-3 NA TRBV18 CASSDTTGSSGNTIYF TGTGCCAGCTCAGATACGACAGGAAGCTCTGGAAACACCATATATTTT
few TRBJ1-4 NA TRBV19 CASSIATNEKLFF TGTGCCAGTAGTATCGCAACTAATGAAAAACTGTTTTTT
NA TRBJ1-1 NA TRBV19 CASIGVMNTEAFF TGTGCCAGTATCGGAGTCATGAACACTGAAGCTTTCTTT
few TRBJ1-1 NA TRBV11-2 CASSFRKRQTGSGTEAFF TGTGCCAGCAGCTTCAGAAAAAGACAGACAGGTTCGGGCACTGAAGCTTTCTTT
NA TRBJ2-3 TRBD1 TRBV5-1 CASSYGQGMTDTQYF TGCGCCAGCAGCTATGGACAGGGGATGACAGATACGCAGTATTTT
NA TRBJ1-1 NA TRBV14 CASTAGIGTEAFF TGTGCCAGCACCGCAGGGATAGGCACTGAAGCTTTCTTT
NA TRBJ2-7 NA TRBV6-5 CASKGAGIFYEQYF TGTGCCAGCAAGGGTGCGGGGATTTTCTACGAGCAGTACTTC
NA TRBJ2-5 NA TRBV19 CASKDSGAQETQYF TGTGCCAGTAAAGATAGCGGAGCGCAAGAGACCCAGTACTTC
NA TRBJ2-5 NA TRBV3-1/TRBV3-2 CASSPGSLETQYF TGTGCCAGCAGCCCCGGGTCCTTAGAGACCCAGTACTTC
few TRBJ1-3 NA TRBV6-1 CASSEANFARRYRNTIYF TGTGCCAGCAGTGAAGCGAATTTTGCTAGACGTTACCGAAACACCATATATTTT
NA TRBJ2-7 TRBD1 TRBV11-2 CASSWGQGWEQYF TGTGCCAGCAGCTGGGGACAGGGTTGGGAGCAGTACTTC
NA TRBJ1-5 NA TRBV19 CASSIRVSNQPQHF TGTGCCAGTAGTATACGAGTTAGCAATCAGCCCCAGCATTTT
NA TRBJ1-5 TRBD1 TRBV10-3 CAISPGQDNQPQHF TGTGCCATCAGCCCTGGACAGGACAATCAGCCCCAGCATTTT
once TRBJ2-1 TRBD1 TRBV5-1 CASSRGDSALEEQFF TGCGCCAGCAGCCGAGGGGACAGCGCCTTAGAAGAGCAGTTCTTC
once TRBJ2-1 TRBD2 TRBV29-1 CSVDSGRGYNEQFF TGCAGCGTTGATTCGGGGAGGGGATACAATGAGCAGTTCTTC
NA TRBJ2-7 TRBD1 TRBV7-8 CASSFRDRVSPEQYF TGTGCCAGCAGCTTCCGGGACAGGGTTTCCCCCGAGCAGTACTTC
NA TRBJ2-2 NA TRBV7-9 CASSLAVRLTGELFF TGTGCCAGCAGCTTAGCCGTCAGACTCACCGGGGAGCTGTTTTTT
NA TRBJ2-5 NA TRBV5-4 CASSLAGNLYQETQYF TGTGCCAGCAGCTTGGCAGGGAATTTGTACCAAGAGACCCAGTACTTC
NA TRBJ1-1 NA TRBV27 CASIIGVYAFF TGTGCCAGCATAATCGGGGTATACGCTTTCTTT
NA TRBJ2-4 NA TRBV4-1 CASSQDQVFTRAKNIQYF TGCGCCAGCAGCCAAGATCAGGTTTTTACGAGAGCCAAAAACATTCAGTACTTC
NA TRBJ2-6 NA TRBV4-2 CASRQGGAGANVLTF TGTGCCAGCAGACAAGGGGGAGCTGGGGCCAACGTCCTGACTTTC
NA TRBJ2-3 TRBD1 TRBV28 CASSFSPSRDRGRSTDTQYF TGTGCCAGCAGTTTTAGTCCGTCCCGGGACAGGGGACGGAGCACAGATACGCAGTATTTT
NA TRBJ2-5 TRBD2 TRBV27 CASSLYPGGAMKTQYF TGTGCCAGCAGTTTATATCCGGGGGGAGCAATGAAGACCCAGTACTTC
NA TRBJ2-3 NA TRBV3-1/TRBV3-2 CASSPLGTDTQYF TGTGCCAGCAGCCCCCTAGGCACAGATACGCAGTATTTT
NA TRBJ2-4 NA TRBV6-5 CASTLEGGHKNIQYF TGTGCCAGCACCCTCGAAGGCGGACACAAAAACATTCAGTACTTC
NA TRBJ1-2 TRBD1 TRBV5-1 CASSKTDRDGYTF TGCGCCAGCAGCAAAACCGACAGGGATGGCTACACCTTC
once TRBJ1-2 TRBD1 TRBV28 CASSLGAGGLDGYTF TGTGCCAGCAGTTTGGGGGCAGGGGGACTGGATGGCTACACCTTC
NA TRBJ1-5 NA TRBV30 CALKQGGSGNQPQHF TGTGCCCTTAAACAGGGAGGGTCGGGCAATCAGCCCCAGCATTTT
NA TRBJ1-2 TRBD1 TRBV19 CASRGTGGLINYGYTF TGTGCCAGTAGGGGGACAGGCGGACTAATTAACTATGGCTACACCTTC
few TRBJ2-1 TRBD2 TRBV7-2 CASSLIRGSGRPSYNEQFF TGTGCCAGCAGCTTGATACGAGGTAGCGGGAGGCCGAGCTACAATGAGCAGTTCTTC
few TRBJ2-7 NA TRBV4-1 CASSQDRAGIYEQYF TGCGCCAGCAGCCAAGATCGGGCAGGGATCTACGAGCAGTACTTC
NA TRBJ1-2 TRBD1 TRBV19 CASTSLGGTGSNYGYTF TGTGCCAGTACCTCTCTTGGAGGGACAGGGAGTAACTATGGCTACACCTTC
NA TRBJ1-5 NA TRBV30 CAWSHRDNQPQHF TGTGCCTGGAGTCACAGGGACAATCAGCCCCAGCATTTT
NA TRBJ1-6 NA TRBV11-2 CASSFIYGAGNSPLHF TGTGCCAGCAGCTTTATTTACGGAGCAGGGAATTCACCCCTCCACTTT
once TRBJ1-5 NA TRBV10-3 CAISEGGQRQPQHF TGTGCCATCAGTGAGGGGGGCCAGAGGCAGCCCCAGCATTTT
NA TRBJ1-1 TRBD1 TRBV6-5 CASSYSLPGQLTEAFF TGTGCCAGCAGTTACTCGCTACCGGGACAGTTGACTGAAGCTTTCTTT
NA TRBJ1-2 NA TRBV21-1 CASSKEGGRGLGYTF TGTGCCAGCAGCAAAGAAGGTGGCAGGGGGCTTGGCTACACCTTC
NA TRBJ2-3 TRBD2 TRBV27 CASSLGGRWGDTQYF TGTGCCAGCAGTTTAGGCGGGAGGTGGGGAGATACGCAGTATTTT
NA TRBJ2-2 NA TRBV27 CASSFYTGELFF TGTGCCAGCAGTTTCTACACCGGGGAGCTGTTTTTT
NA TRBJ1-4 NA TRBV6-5 CASSYSGGGANEKLFF TGTGCCAGCAGTTACTCCGGGGGAGGGGCTAATGAAAAACTGTTTTTT
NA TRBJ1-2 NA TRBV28 CASAEGIGSPYGYTF TGTGCCAGCGCCGAGGGTATCGGGTCTCCTTATGGCTACACCTTC
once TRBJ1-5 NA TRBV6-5 CASSPSTSNQPQHF TGTGCCAGCAGTCCCTCTACGAGCAATCAGCCCCAGCATTTT
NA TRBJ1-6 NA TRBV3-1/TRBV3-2 CASSRGDSYNSPLHF TGTGCCAGCAGCCGCGGCGACAGTTATAATTCACCCCTCCACTTT
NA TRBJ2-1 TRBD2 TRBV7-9 CASSRESGGANNEQFF TGTGCCAGCAGCCGGGAAAGCGGGGGGGCGAACAATGAGCAGTTCTTC
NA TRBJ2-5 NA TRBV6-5 CASSYMGYGAETQYF TGTGCCAGCAGTTACATGGGTTATGGGGCGGAGACCCAGTACTTC
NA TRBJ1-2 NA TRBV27 CASSLTLAYGYTF TGTGCCAGCAGTTTGACACTTGCCTATGGCTACACCTTC
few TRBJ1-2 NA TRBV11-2 CASTTGEGRGYTF TGTGCCAGCACCACTGGCGAGGGCCGTGGCTACACCTTC
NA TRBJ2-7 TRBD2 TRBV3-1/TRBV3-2 CASSRERTSSHEQYF TGTGCCAGCAGCCGAGAACGGACTAGCTCCCACGAGCAGTACTTC
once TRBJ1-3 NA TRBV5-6 CASSPAGTNSGNTIYF TGTGCCAGCAGCCCGGCCGGGACAAACTCTGGAAACACCATATATTTT
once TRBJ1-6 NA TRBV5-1 CASSTADRYSPLHF TGCGCCAGCAGCACGGCGGACAGATATTCACCCCTCCACTTT
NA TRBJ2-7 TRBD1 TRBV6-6 CASRPRQGTYEQYF TGTGCCAGCAGACCCCGACAGGGAACCTACGAGCAGTACTTC
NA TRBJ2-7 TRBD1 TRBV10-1 CASSDRGSYEQYF TGCGCCAGCAGCGACAGGGGGTCCTACGAGCAGTACTTC
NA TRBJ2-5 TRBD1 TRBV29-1 CSVGQGQETQYF TGCAGCGTTGGACAGGGGCAAGAGACCCAGTACTTC
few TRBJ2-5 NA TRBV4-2 CASSQGGWAGAQETQYF TGTGCCAGCAGCCAAGGGGGCTGGGCGGGGGCCCAAGAGACCCAGTACTTC
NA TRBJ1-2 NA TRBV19 CASSSGGASRGVYGYTF TGTGCCAGTAGTTCCGGGGGTGCGTCCAGAGGGGTCTATGGCTACACCTTC
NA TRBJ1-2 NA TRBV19 CASSLPGRTLRYTF TGTGCCAGTAGCCTTCCAGGGAGGACGTTGCGCTACACCTTC